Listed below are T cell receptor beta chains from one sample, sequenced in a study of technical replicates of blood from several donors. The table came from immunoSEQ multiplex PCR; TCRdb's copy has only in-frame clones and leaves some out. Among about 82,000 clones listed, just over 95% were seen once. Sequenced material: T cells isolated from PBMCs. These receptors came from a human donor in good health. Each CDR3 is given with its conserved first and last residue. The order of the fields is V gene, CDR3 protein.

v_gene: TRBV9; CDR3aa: CASSVGVQGWNYGYTF
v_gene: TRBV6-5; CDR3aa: CASSRDYYEQYF
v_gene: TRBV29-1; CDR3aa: CSVGGDSNEKLFF
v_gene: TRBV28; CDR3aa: CASSLGGGEAFF
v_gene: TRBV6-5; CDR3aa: CASRRQGGTEAFF
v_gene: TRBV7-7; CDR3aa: CASSFMGTDQETQYF
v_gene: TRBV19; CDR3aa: CASKFQVVVGELFF
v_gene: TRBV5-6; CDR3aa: CASSLSSGRWSSTDTQYF
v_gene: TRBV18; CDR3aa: CASSLLISGSGEQYF
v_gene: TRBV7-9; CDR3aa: CASSLFVGQGHYEQYF
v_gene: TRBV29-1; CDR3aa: CSVCPLEPGQQETQYF
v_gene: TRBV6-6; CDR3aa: CASSYSGGYMNTEAFF
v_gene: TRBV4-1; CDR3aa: CASSPEDPSTDTQYF
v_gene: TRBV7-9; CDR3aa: CASRGDSLNYGYTF
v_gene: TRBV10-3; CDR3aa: CAIKTTGYEQYF
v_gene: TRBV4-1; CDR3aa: CASSQLLTGGGYGYTF
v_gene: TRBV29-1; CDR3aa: CSVEGGGQEAFF
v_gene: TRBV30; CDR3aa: CAWRRYREIYTNTEAFF
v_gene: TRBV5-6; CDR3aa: CASSLRETQYF
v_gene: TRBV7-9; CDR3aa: CASSLTSGSHNEQFF
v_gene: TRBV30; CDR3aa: CAWSLGWLEQYF
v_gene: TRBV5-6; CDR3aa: CASSFRRAQYF
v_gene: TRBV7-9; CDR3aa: CASSLVGTGEDEQYF
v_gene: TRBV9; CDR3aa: CASSKIQGSHGYTF
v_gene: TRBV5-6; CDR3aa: CASSLSGGVGYGYTF
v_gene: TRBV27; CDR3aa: CASSLVGQGNQPQHF
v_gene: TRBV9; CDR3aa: CASSVDRATDTQYF
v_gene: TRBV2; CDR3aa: CASSYEPGYEQYF
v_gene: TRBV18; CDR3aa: CASSPAETNEKLFF
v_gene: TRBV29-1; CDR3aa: CSVEDRGSSYEQYF
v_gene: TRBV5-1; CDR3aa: CASFQGPNTEAFF
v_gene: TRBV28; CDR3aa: CASSLTMDQPQHF
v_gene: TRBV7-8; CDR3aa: CASSSTGSSYGYTF
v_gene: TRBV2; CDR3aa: CASSQAGTGAYNEQFF
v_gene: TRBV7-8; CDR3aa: CASSRAVPYGYTF
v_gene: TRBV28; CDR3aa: CASSLGGLPYGYTF
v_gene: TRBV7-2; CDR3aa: CASSLFRYGYTF
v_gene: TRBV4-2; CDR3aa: CASSQRTAAYEQYF
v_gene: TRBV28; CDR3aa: CAIGQGGKSWGYTF
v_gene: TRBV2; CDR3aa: CASSEEGGEAGEAFF
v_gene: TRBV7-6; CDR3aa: CASSLGGLYEQYF
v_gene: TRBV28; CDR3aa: CASSLLGTGAYEQYF
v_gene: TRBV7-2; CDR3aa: CASTTGSSYNEQFF
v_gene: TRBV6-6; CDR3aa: CASSRTSAQETQYF
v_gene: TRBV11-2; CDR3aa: CASSQRHDMYNEQFF
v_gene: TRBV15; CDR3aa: CATSVAGRLKNIQYF
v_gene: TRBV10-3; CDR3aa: CAISPTSGIANTGELFF
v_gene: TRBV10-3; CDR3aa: CAIQAFTGLPYEQYF